This T cell receptor (beta chain) originates from a study of blood T cell repertoires in COVID-19. Study in general: Samples representing acute and convalescent COVID-19 were sourced from the United States, Italy and Spain. Sample material is recorded as cDNA or gDNA derived from T cells, B-cell-depleted T cells, or PBMCs.

Source study methods: Nucleated cell number was recorded as an estimate derived from reference gene primer amplification. The protocol was immunoSEQ multiplex PCR, while the TCRdb copy is restricted to in-frame clones and leaves out a portion. V and J calls and clone size are as listed in that table; D and trimming were resolved from the DNA. The sample consists of a few hundred thousand clones, around 91% of them appearing once. Germline V gives CDR1 SNHLY, CDR2 FYNNEI. CDR3 length equals 17 residues. The V and J ends lost 8 bases and 6 bases, in that order; junction bases with no gene match: 19. The specimen sequenced was peripheral blood. The V gene is TRBV2, the J gene TRBJ1-1; 9 bases are a match to TRBD1. The clonotype comes from a woman aged 60-75 years with acute or convalescent COVID-19. CDR3 sequence reads: CASQNRGRSLLGAEAFF. DNA of the CDR3: TGTGCCAGCCAAAACAGGGGGCGCTCTTTATTAGGCGCTGAAGCTTTCTTT.